These T cell receptor beta chains were read from a single sample in a study of CD8 T cells in ankylosing spondylitis. TCRdb independently ran MiXCR on the 5' RACE reads; one entry per CDR3 protein. Here the sample spans about 220,000 distinct CDR3 sequences, approximately 20% being singletons. Sample: blood, either unsorted or a sorted T cell fraction (not recorded which). These TCRs come from a male donor with ankylosing spondylitis. Each CDR3 is given without its conserved first and last residue. Clone size appears in some rows only: once, few, many, or a class for an expanded clone.

CDR3 protein | V gene | clone size | J gene
ASSQVQGLVDTEAF | TRBV3-1 | few | TRBJ1-1
ASSYPLEEMNTEAF | TRBV6-2/TRBV6-3 | - | TRBJ1-1
ASSLYMDSPLH | TRBV11-2 | few | TRBJ1-6
ASSQAGLGENEQF | TRBV4-1 | - | TRBJ2-1
SARDFEAGVQY | TRBV20-1 | many | TRBJ2-3
ATSRGVSYEQY | TRBV15 | - | TRBJ2-7
ASSLGRGVSYEQY | TRBV5-1 | few | TRBJ2-7
SARGEAGSDSYEQY | TRBV20-1 | many | TRBJ2-7
SARADSSYEQY | TRBV20-1 | few | TRBJ2-7
ASSLAGGREQY | TRBV27 | - | TRBJ2-7
ASSVGSGGTPEGNIQY | TRBV9 | few | TRBJ2-4
ATSETGTAYYEQY | TRBV24-1 | - | TRBJ2-7
ASSFRDRGIADTQY | TRBV28 | - | TRBJ2-3
SVSGENYEQY | TRBV29-1 | few | TRBJ2-7
ASSLLTSPNEQF | TRBV13 | - | TRBJ2-1
ASRPTSGSYEQY | TRBV28 | - | TRBJ2-7
ASSSLRDSPQETQY | TRBV7-9 | - | TRBJ2-5
ASSGTSGGARGDTQY | TRBV6-1 | - | TRBJ2-3
ASSDKEGLGGETQY | TRBV7-6 | - | TRBJ2-5
ASSFVRNNEQF | TRBV12-3/TRBV12-4 | many | TRBJ2-1
ASSLSPSYEQY | TRBV27 | many | TRBJ2-7
ASTGRGETYEQY | TRBV13 | - | TRBJ2-7
ASSQGGGAGGAHGYT | TRBV3-1 | - | TRBJ1-2
ASSLVGAGETQY | TRBV27 | few | TRBJ2-5
ASSPGPQPQH | TRBV5-6 | few | TRBJ1-5
ASSSMTSGRSNEQF | TRBV12-3/TRBV12-4 | many | TRBJ2-1
ASSQDRRSDYNEQF | TRBV4-3 | - | TRBJ2-1
ASSATGLTEAF | TRBV7-6 | few | TRBJ1-1
ASSTSGTGADTQY | TRBV28 | - | TRBJ2-3
ASSVEVTLSGNTIY | TRBV9 | - | TRBJ1-3
ASSLRQGESYNSPLH | TRBV12-3/TRBV12-4 | - | TRBJ1-6
ASSSMALEGTEAF | TRBV5-1 | few | TRBJ1-1
ASSQDLIGSGNTIY | TRBV4-3 | few | TRBJ1-3
ASSLSGENIQY | TRBV27 | few | TRBJ2-4
ASSIPTSGADEQY | TRBV11-2 | - | TRBJ2-7
ASSLSAGSTDTQY | TRBV27 | - | TRBJ2-3
ASSSIGLLSTDTQY | TRBV7-8 | many | TRBJ2-3
ASSGQGHEQY | TRBV7-9 | - | TRBJ2-7
AISEGRALTEQY | TRBV10-3 | - | TRBJ2-7
AADRVKGEKLF | TRBV30 | few | TRBJ1-4
ASSFRSYNEQF | TRBV27 | - | TRBJ2-1
ASSLHGLAGGAETQY | TRBV12-3/TRBV12-4 | few | TRBJ2-5
ASSWTSGKVEQF | TRBV19 | few | TRBJ2-1
ASSHGLSYNEQF | TRBV4-3 | - | TRBJ2-1
ASSNLDNTYEQY | TRBV2 | - | TRBJ2-7
SVETAGGGASDTQY | TRBV29-1 | - | TRBJ2-3
SAPGGTVYEQY | TRBV20-1 | - | TRBJ2-7
ASSPFTQGLSEQY | TRBV27 | once | TRBJ2-7
SGEITGGGYT | TRBV29-1 | few | TRBJ1-2
ASSVEGELGYEQY | TRBV9 | few | TRBJ2-7
ASSLGPEQY | TRBV5-1 | few | TRBJ2-7
ASSQEWGAGYEQY | TRBV4-3 | many | TRBJ2-7
ASKVGVRGDTQY | TRBV27 | many | TRBJ2-3
ASSQDPRGGSPLH | TRBV4-1 | few | TRBJ1-6
SVGASGILDTQY | TRBV29-1 | few | TRBJ2-3